This passage covers 21 T cell receptor beta chains from one sample sequenced in a study of regulatory T cells in long-lasting Graves disease (dated by TCRdb to the early 2020s). Per the publication, the time point label means: newly diagnosed GD, antithyroid drugs for less than 3 months. For both TCR sequencing and RNA sequencing, RNA was extracted from PBMCs using TRIzol. Libraries were prepared through multiplex PCR. These reads were obtained on an Illumina HiSeq 4000. CDR3 regions were amplified by Arm-PCR with iRepertoire HTBI primers to construct TCR beta libraries. The raw public reads went through TCRdb reprocessing: fastp at Q25, MiXCR clone calling, in-frame beta chains kept. Every CDR3 protein is listed once, alongside the most common genes and DNA of its rows. This sample holds roughly 400,000 distinct CDR3 sequences; about a sixth were observed only once. 23% of the sample is in the top ten clones.

The same data also went into a second study, on T cells in Graves' hyperthyroidism and ophthalmopathy.

The starting material was peripheral blood mononuclear cells (PBMCs), obtained at new diagnosis, from a patient treated with antithyroid drugs. The receptors shown here come from a woman aged 18 to 35 with Graves disease. Donor details come from another sample of the same person, matched by shared clones.

Only a few counts were recorded for this clonotype. V usage is TRBV19 and J usage is TRBJ2-3; 11 nucleotides align to TRBD2. V lost 1 base, J lost 2 bases, and 2 bases stayed unmatched. CDR3 length: 16 residues. In germline, CDR1 is LNHDA, CDR2 SQIVND (reference sequence). CDR3 amino acids: CASSIAGLAATDTQYF. In DNA form, the CDR3 reads TGTGCCAGTAGTATAGCGGGACTAGCGGCCACAGATACGCAGTATTTT.

The CDR3 nucleotides read TGCGCCAGCAGCTTGATATCCTCCGGGGGTACGAACACCGGGGAGCTGTTTTTT. It specifies CASSLISSGGTNTGELFF. The gene calls are TRBV5-1 and TRBJ2-2, with D possibly being TRBD2 (6 bases). V shed 1 base and J shed 0 bases, with 16 bases lying between them. Germline V gene sequence: CDR1 SGHRS, CDR2 YFSETQ. The CDR3 extends over 18 amino acids.

Comments on this clonotype: Just one base apart from a much larger clone, this may be a read error. J is TRBJ2-7 and V is TRBV3-1; a weak D match, TRBD1 (5 bases). Germline CDR1 is LGHDT and CDR2 is YNNKEL (reference sequence). The CDR3 runs 15 residues. The CDR3 here is CASSQTDADSYEQHF. The CDR3 DNA follows: TGTGCCAGCAGCCAGACAGACGCAGACTCCTACGAGCAGCACTTC.

This clonotype was counted many times. The V gene is TRBV28, the J gene TRBJ2-1; 14 positions match TRBD2. V trimming: 4 bases; J trimming: 5 bases; junction bases outside the gene matches: 7. Per the germline V gene, CDR1 is MDHEN and CDR2 is SYDVKM. The CDR3 is 17 amino acids. The CDR3 sequence is CASSSGTSGSLHNEQFF. As DNA, the CDR3 is TGTGCCAGCAGTTCCGGGACTAGCGGGAGTCTCCACAATGAGCAGTTCTTC.

This clonotype turned up a few times. This sequence joins TRBV18 and TRBJ1-1, with D hard to call. From germline, CDR1 is KGHSH and CDR2 LQKENI. The CDR3 spans 13 residues. The V end was cut by 8 bases, the J end by 1 base, with 11 bases between. The chain's CDR3 is CASPLWENTEAFF. The CDR3 region has the DNA TGTGCCAGCCCACTCTGGGAGAACACTGAAGCTTTCTTT.

About this clonotype: This may be a read error: a much more frequent sequence differs by one nucleotide. This rearrangement joins TRBV5-1 to TRBJ2-1; weak D call: TRBD2 (6 bases). The CDR3 runs to 16 residues. The germline V gene has CDR1 SGHRS and CDR2 YFSETQ. V lost 0 bases to trimming and J lost 10 bases, with 20 bases between them. The DNA of the CDR3 is TGCGCCAGCAGCTTGGGGAGGCGGGGAAGCTCCTACGAGCAGTTCTTC. This translates into CASSLGRRGSSYEQFF.

This clonotype was seen ten or more times. The V and J genes are TRBV5-1 and TRBJ2-2; TRBD1 matches 9 bases. The ends lost 4 bases at V and 6 bases at J; junction bases unmatched: 16. This CDR3 is 18 amino acids long. Germline V gene data show CDR1 as SGHRS and CDR2 as YFSETQ. The CDR3 protein is CASSGASGGTGLPGELFF. CDR3 nucleotides: TGCGCCAGCAGCGGGGCCTCCGGTGGGACAGGGCTTCCCGGGGAGCTGTTTTTT.

In its sample, this clonotype was seen a few times. The rearrangement links TRBV20-1 to TRBJ2-7; TRBD2 aligns across 7 bases. The CDR3 runs to 14 residues. J gave up 2 bases and V 6 bases, and 10 bases lay outside the gene matches. Per the germline V gene, CDR1 is DFQATT and CDR2 is SNEGSKA (reference sequence). The CDR3 reads CSATVLADPYEQYF. CDR3 nucleotide sequence: TGCAGTGCCACGGTTCTAGCGGATCCCTACGAGCAGTACTTC.

The rearrangement links TRBV6-1 to TRBJ2-5, with 8 positions matching TRBD1. Per germline, CDR1 MNHNS and CDR2 SASEGT. Trimming cost V 5 bases and J 4 bases; bases outside gene matches: 6. This CDR3 is built from 14 residues. CDR3 in DNA: TGTGCCAGCAGTCAACTAGGGACAGGAGAGACCCAGTACTTC. It specifies CASSQLGTGETQYF.

V is TRBV2 and J is TRBJ2-6, with D possibly being TRBD1 (6 bases). The V gene's germline CDR1 is SNHLY and CDR2 FYNNEI. V shed 6 bases and J shed 0 bases, with 18 bases lying between them. The CDR3 extends over 18 amino acids. This CDR3 is CASRSLLDSNSGANVLTF. DNA for the CDR3: TGTGCCAGCAGGAGTTTATTGGACAGTAACTCTGGGGCCAACGTCCTGACTTTC.

This chain joins TRBV5-1 and TRBJ2-5; 9 nucleotides match TRBD1. The junction had 8 bases not matched to a gene; V was cut back by 4 bases and J by 4 bases. This CDR3 has 15 amino acids. Germline V lookup: CDR1 SGHRS, CDR2 YFSETQ. The CDR3 reads CASSAGTGSRETQYF. The CDR3 DNA follows: TGCGCCAGCAGCGCCGGGACAGGGTCGCGAGAGACCCAGTACTTC.

The chain uses TRBV7-3 and TRBJ1-5, with D hard to call. Germline V gives CDR1 SGHTA, CDR2 FQGTGA. Between the trimmed V and J ends, which lost 0 bases and 0 bases, there was a span of 12 bases. The CDR3 loop spans 17 amino acids. As DNA, the CDR3 is TGTGCCAGCAGCTTAACGTCCGGAGTTTTTAGCAATCAGCCCCAGCATTTT. Protein: CASSLTSGVFSNQPQHF.

This clonotype was seen ten or more times. The V call is TRBV20-1, the J call TRBJ2-5, with D possibly TRBD1 on 6 matching bases. In germline, CDR1 is DFQATT, CDR2 SNEGSKA (reference sequence). The CDR3 consists of 16 residues. The V gene lost 0 bases and the J gene lost 2 bases, with 16 bases spanning the gap. CDR3 sequence reads: CSARDSETGPQETQYF. Written as DNA, the CDR3 is TGCAGTGCTAGAGATAGTGAAACAGGGCCGCAAGAGACCCAGTACTTC.

This clonotype was picked up a small number of times. This chain connects TRBV27 to TRBJ2-1, with 8 bases identical to TRBD2. V trimming: 7 bases; J trimming: 9 bases; junction bases outside the gene matches: 11. The CDR3 spans 14 residues. Germline CDR1 reads MNHEY; CDR2 reads SMNVEV (reference sequence). CDR3 amino acids: CASIRSGSLGEQFF. CDR3 sequence (DNA): TGTGCCAGCATTAGAAGCGGGAGTTTGGGTGAGCAGTTCTTC.

The chain links TRBV7-9 to TRBJ1-1; D is undetermined. The ends were cut back, 5 bases at V and 4 bases at J, with 11 bases in the middle. This CDR3 contains 13 residues. Looked up from germline, CDR1 is SEHNR and CDR2 is FQNEAQ (reference sequence). The CDR3 loop reads CASSMWGGTEAFF. The CDR3 DNA reads as TGTGCCAGCAGCATGTGGGGAGGCACTGAAGCTTTCTTT.

In its sample, this clonotype was seen many times. The chain recombines TRBV7-9 with TRBJ2-1; TRBD2 agrees at 7 bases. V shed 5 bases and J 10 bases; nucleotides not matched to a gene: 14. The CDR3 loop spans 15 amino acids. Germline V CDR1 and CDR2: SEHNR, FQNEAQ (reference sequence). The CDR3 bases are TGTGCCAGCAGCCCTTGGACTAGGGACCTAGTGGAGCAGTTCTTC. Protein: CASSPWTRDLVEQFF.

This clonotype was detected many times. V and J are TRBV12-3 or TRBV12-4 and TRBJ1-5; D call uncertain. The V and J ends lost 4 bases and 1 base respectively, with 5 bases between them. This CDR3 has 13 residues. The CDR3 DNA is TGTGCCAGCAGTTGGGGAAGCAATCAGCCCCAGCATTTT. Its translation is CASSWGSNQPQHF.

This clonotype showed up many times. This rearrangement joins TRBV7-2 to TRBJ1-1; D is unclear. The CDR3 consists of 12 residues. V gave up 2 bases and J gave up 11 bases, with 12 bases separating them. Germline V CDR1 and CDR2: SGHTA, FQGNSA. CDR3 in DNA: TGTGCCAGCAGCTTATCGGGGATGACGGCTTTCTTT. This codes for CASSLSGMTAFF. Together with reference TRBV7-2 and TRBJ1-1, the CDR3 gives the full variable domain: GAGVSQSPSNKVTEKGKDVELRCDPISGHTALYWYRQSLGQGLEFLIYFQGNSAPDKSGLPSDRFSAERTGGSVSTLTIQRTQQEDSAVYLCASSLSGMTAFFGQGTRLTVV.

The rearrangement uses TRBV11-2 and TRBJ2-3; no clear D. Trimming pared 8 bases from V and 6 bases from J, leaving 6 bases between. Per the germline V gene, CDR1 is SGHAT and CDR2 is FQNNGV. The CDR3 spans 10 residues. For the CDR3, the DNA is TGTGCCAGCGCCGGTGATACGCAGTATTTT. Translated, it gives CASAGDTQYF.

This clonotype was counted many times. V gene TRBV27 combines with J gene TRBJ2-7; the match to TRBD2 covers 9 bases. J lost 2 bases, V lost 5 bases, and 7 bases had no gene match. The CDR3 runs to 15 residues. Germline assignment: CDR1 MNHEY and CDR2 SMNVEV (reference sequence). The CDR3 region is CASSPRLAATYEQYF. CDR3 DNA sequence: TGTGCCAGCAGTCCCAGACTAGCGGCGACCTACGAGCAGTACTTC.

A few counts support this clonotype. V usage is TRBV9 and J usage is TRBJ1-3, with TRBD1 matching 7 bases. The germline V gene encodes CDR1 SGDLS and CDR2 YYNGEE. The CDR3 consists of 16 residues. The V and J ends lost 5 bases and 5 bases, in that order; junction bases with no gene match: 13. The CDR3 sequence is CASSPTGTTERNTIYF. In DNA, the CDR3 is TGTGCCAGCAGTCCGACAGGGACGACTGAGCGAAACACCATATATTTT.